These 23 T cell receptor beta chains were all obtained from the same sample, sequenced in a study of identical twins. Via MiXCR, TCRdb re-called the 5' RACE reads, giving one row per CDR3 protein. The repertoire holds about 470,000 distinct CDR3 sequences, with 24% as singletons. These same records also appear under a second study, on T cells expressing NK-cell markers.

The material sequenced was CD4+ T cells sorted from blood. Receptors were obtained from a young woman in good health.

This clonotype appeared a few times. This rearrangement joins TRBV12-3 or TRBV12-4 to TRBJ2-7; TRBD2 agrees at 10 bases. The CDR3 loop spans 17 amino acids. The V segment lost 2 bases and the J segment 2 bases; nucleotides outside the gene matches: 9. The CDR3 bases are TGTGCCAGCAGTTTAACGGGACTAGCGATCGAAGCCTACGAGCAGTACTTC. This codes for CASSLTGLAIEAYEQYF.

J is TRBJ2-4 and V is TRBV7-2; TRBD1 agrees at 7 bases. The J segment lost 3 bases and the V segment lost 3 bases, leaving 5 bases of the junction unmatched. From germline, CDR1 is SGHTA and CDR2 FQGNSA. CDR3 length: 15 amino acids. CDR3 sequence (DNA): TGTGCCAGCAGCTTCACCGGGACAGTCAAAAACATTCAGTACTTC. Protein sequence: CASSFTGTVKNIQYF.

This chain links TRBV5-1 with TRBJ2-5, with 10 positions matching TRBD2. Losses at the gene ends were 2 bases for V and 0 bases for J; bases not matched to a gene: 4. The CDR3 is made up of 16 amino acids. Looked up from germline, CDR1 is SGHRS and CDR2 is YFSETQ. DNA for the CDR3: TGCGCCAGCAGCTTCGGGAGCGGGGGGGACCAAGAGACCCAGTACTTC. Translation gives CASSFGSGGDQETQYF.

Here the CDR3 DNA reads TGTGCCAGCAGCTTAAGGGGCCTCACGACGGGATCTATCAATGAGCAGTTCTTC. Protein: CASSLRGLTTGSINEQFF. This chain uses TRBV11-1 with TRBJ2-1, with D perhaps assigned TRBD1 or TRBD2 (5 bases each). The V gene's germline CDR1 is SGHAT and CDR2 FQDESV (reference sequence). V was trimmed by 2 bases and J by 6 bases, leaving 23 bases between them. The CDR3 consists of 18 residues.

V is TRBV9 and J is TRBJ1-6, with 9 bases aligning to TRBD1. The CDR3 totals 16 residues. Germline assignment: CDR1 SGDLS and CDR2 YYNGEE. V shed 0 bases and J 10 bases; nucleotides not matched to a gene: 8. CDR3 sequence reads: CASSVDPRTGDSPLHF. In DNA, the CDR3 is TGTGCCAGCAGCGTAGACCCTCGGACAGGGGACTCACCCCTCCACTTT.

This clonotype came up a few times. The chain combines TRBV12-3 or TRBV12-4 with TRBJ2-2, with TRBD1 matching 7 bases. The length of the CDR3 is 15 residues. Trimming removed 8 bases from V and 2 bases from J; junction bases left unmatched: 8. The CDR3 DNA sequence: TGTGCCAGCGGCCCGGGACAGAGAAACACCGGGGAGCTGTTTTTT. It yields the protein CASGPGQRNTGELFF.

The gene calls are TRBV5-1 and TRBJ2-5, with TRBD1 matching 9 bases. In germline, CDR1 is SGHRS, CDR2 YFSETQ. V dropped 3 bases and J dropped 3; count of bases not matched to a gene: 6. This CDR3 contains 15 residues. The CDR3: CASSWGTGGEETQYF. The CDR3 DNA sequence: TGCGCCAGCAGCTGGGGAACAGGGGGCGAAGAGACCCAGTACTTC.

The V gene is TRBV12-3 or TRBV12-4, the J gene TRBJ1-5; possibly TRBD1 for D (5 bases). V was trimmed by 7 bases and J by 2 bases, leaving 15 bases between them. The CDR3 runs 15 residues. CDR3 loop: CASTSRGAGNQPQHF. The CDR3 region has the DNA TGTGCCAGCACCTCACGGGGCGCGGGCAATCAGCCCCAGCATTTT.

This clonotype turned up a few times. The chain joins TRBV20-1 to TRBJ2-1, with 10 nucleotides matching TRBD2. The CDR3 extends over 15 amino acids. V shed 5 bases, J shed 7 bases, and the junction held 11 bases outside the gene matches. CDR1 DFQATT and CDR2 SNEGSKA come from the germline V gene (reference sequence). The CDR3 sequence: CSAVPGTSAKNEQFF. The DNA of the CDR3 is TGCAGTGCTGTCCCCGGGACTAGCGCAAAAAATGAGCAGTTCTTC.

The V call is TRBV5-1, the J call TRBJ1-1; TRBD1 aligns across 8 bases. CDR1 and CDR2 (germline): SGHRS, YFSETQ. This CDR3 comprises 14 residues. After removal of 4 bases from V and 5 bases from J, the junction contained 7 bases not matched to a gene. CDR3 sequence: CASSAEQGGTEAFF. The CDR3 DNA follows: TGCGCCAGCAGCGCCGAACAGGGGGGAACTGAAGCTTTCTTT.

The rearrangement joins TRBV18 to TRBJ2-6; D is perhaps TRBD1 (5 bases). Trimming stripped 1 base from V and 1 base from J, with 5 bases between. Germline CDR1 reads KGHSH; CDR2 reads LQKENI. There are 15 residues in the CDR3. DNA for the CDR3: TGTGCCAGCTCACCACAGGGGTCTGGGGCCAACGTCCTGACTTTC. It encodes CASSPQGSGANVLTF.

This chain uses TRBV7-2 with TRBJ2-7, with D perhaps TRBD2 (7 bases). Trimming left V 5 bases short and J 4 bases short, with 21 bases between. This CDR3 has 16 amino acids. CDR1 is SGHTA and CDR2 is FQGNSA in the germline V gene. CDR3: CASSPGRGGLLYEQYF. The CDR3 coding sequence is TGTGCCAGCAGCCCGGGGAGGGGGGGACTTCTATACGAGCAGTACTTC. The variable domain in full, completed from reference TRBV7-2 and TRBJ2-7, reads GAGVSQSPSNKVTEKGKDVELRCDPISGHTALYWYRQSLGQGLEFLIYFQGNSAPDKSGLPSDRFSAERTGGSVSTLTIQRTQQEDSAVYLCASSPGRGGLLYEQYFGPGTRLTVT.

The V and J genes are TRBV5-1 and TRBJ1-4, with 7 bases that match TRBD1. Germline loops: CDR1 SGHRS, CDR2 YFSETQ. The CDR3 contains 13 residues. Unmatched junction bases numbered 2, after V lost 4 bases and J lost 5 bases. The CDR3 nucleotides are TGCGCCAGCAGCGCGACAGGGAATGAAAAACTGTTTTTT. Translating it yields CASSATGNEKLFF.

V and J are TRBV24-1 and TRBJ2-2; 15 nucleotides agree with TRBD2. Germline V gene data show CDR1 as KGHDR and CDR2 as SFDVKD. The CDR3 runs to 17 residues. The V gene end was trimmed by 9 bases and the J gene end by 0 bases; junction bases not matched to a gene: 4. The DNA of the CDR3 is TGTGCCACCGTGGGACTAGCGGGAGGCCCGAACACCGGGGAGCTGTTTTTT. Its translation is CATVGLAGGPNTGELFF.

This clonotype was counted ten times or more. CDR3 in DNA: TGTGCCAGCAGCTCAAACAATGAGCAGTTCTTC. Protein sequence: CASSSNNEQFF. The chain is built from TRBV27 and TRBJ2-1; D uncertain. The CDR3 covers 11 residues. Between the trimmed V and J ends, which lost 6 bases and 5 bases, there was a span of 5 bases. In germline, CDR1 is MNHEY, CDR2 SMNVEV (reference sequence).

This clonotype was observed at least ten times. In DNA, the CDR3 is TGCGCCAGCAGCCAAGATCCTAGCGGAGGGAGCTCCTACGAGCAGTACTTC. As protein: CASSQDPSGGSSYEQYF. This chain connects TRBV4-3 to TRBJ2-7, with 7 nucleotides matching TRBD2. V trimming: 0 bases; J trimming: 0 bases; junction bases outside the gene matches: 8. The CDR3 totals 17 residues. Germline values: CDR1 LGHNA, CDR2 YSLEER.

This clonotype was detected only a few times. The chain uses TRBV10-3 and TRBJ1-1; 8 nucleotides match TRBD1. CDR3 length: 15 amino acids. V trimming: 5 bases; J trimming: 2 bases; junction bases outside the gene matches: 7. CDR1 ENHRY and CDR2 SYGVKD come from the germline V gene. CDR3 region: CAISPRTGTNTEAFF. CDR3 coding DNA: TGTGCCATCAGTCCACGGACAGGGACCAACACTGAAGCTTTCTTT.

Concerning this clonotype: The junction departs from the called germline gene at one end, perhaps through a read error. The chain is built from TRBV29-1 and TRBJ2-3; unclear D gene. The CDR3 consists of 10 residues. Germline V gene data show CDR1 as SQVTM and CDR2 as ANQGSEA. The CDR3: CSACSDTLYF. The CDR3 region has the DNA TGCAGCGCCTGCTCAGATACGCTGTATTTT.

The chain employs TRBV27 and TRBJ1-2; D ambiguous. The V gene's germline CDR1 is MNHEY and CDR2 SMNVEV (reference sequence). The CDR3 extends over 14 amino acids. With 6 bases removed from V and 11 bases from J, the gap between germline ends came to 22 bases. CDR3 sequence: CASRPLWATSFYTF. In nucleotides, the CDR3 is TGTGCCAGCAGGCCGCTCTGGGCCACCTCTTTTTACACCTTC.

The gene calls are TRBV12-3 or TRBV12-4 and TRBJ1-1, with unresolved D. Trimming cost V 6 bases and J 0 bases, with 11 bases left between them. The CDR3 runs to 14 residues. The CDR3 sequence: CASSPSGLNTEAFF. In DNA, the CDR3 is TGTGCCAGCAGCCCTTCTGGTTTGAACACTGAAGCTTTCTTT.

This clonotype was observed a few times. CDR3 in amino acids: CASSDDLAGVGGAKNIQYF. CDR3 coding DNA: TGTGCCAGCAGCGACGATCTAGCGGGAGTCGGAGGGGCCAAAAACATTCAGTACTTC. This chain uses TRBV6-2 or TRBV6-3 with TRBJ2-4; 10 bases are shared with TRBD2. Germline-derived CDR1 and CDR2 are MNHEY and SVGEGT. The V and J ends lost 6 bases and 1 base, in that order; junction bases with no gene match: 15. The CDR3 extends over 19 amino acids.

This clonotype was detected a few times. The chain carries TRBV6-1 and TRBJ2-7, with 7 bases aligning to TRBD1. Germline assignment: CDR1 MNHNS and CDR2 SASEGT. The V and J ends lost 6 bases and 0 bases, in that order; junction bases with no gene match: 8. The CDR3 consists of 15 residues. In nucleotides, the CDR3 is TGTGCCAGCAGCTCTGCCAGGGGGAGCTCCTACGAGCAGTACTTC. It is translated as CASSSARGSSYEQYF.

Many counts were recorded for this clonotype. The rearrangement links TRBV20-1 to TRBJ2-7; maybe TRBD2 (6 bases). The CDR3 totals 13 residues. The germline V gene encodes CDR1 DFQATT and CDR2 SNEGSKA (reference sequence). The germline V and J ends were trimmed by 1 base and 4 bases, with 11 bases remaining between them. CDR3: CSARGEVDYEQYF. CDR3 bases: TGCAGTGCTAGAGGGGAGGTGGATTACGAGCAGTACTTC.